A single sample gave rise to the 15 T cell receptor beta chains below, sequenced in a study of CD8 T cells in ankylosing spondylitis. TCRdb reprocessed the 5' RACE reads with MiXCR, giving one entry per CDR3 protein. Of 150,000 to 200,000 distinct CDR3 sequences in the sample, 18% are singletons; the top ten hold 3.5% to 5%. Sequenced input: blood, either unsorted or a sorted T cell fraction (not recorded which). The receptors come from a male donor aged 5-29 years with ankylosing spondylitis or in good health (not recorded which).

This clonotype was picked up many times. The chain has TRBV30 and TRBJ1-3, with no clear D. The V gene lost 3 bases and the J gene lost 4 bases, with 4 bases spanning the gap. The CDR3 covers 11 residues. From germline, CDR1 is GTSNPN and CDR2 SVGIG (reference sequence). The CDR3 protein is CAWSPGNTIYF. CDR3 DNA: TGTGCCTGGAGCCCCGGAAACACCATATATTTT.

The sample holds many counts of this clonotype. The rearrangement uses TRBV7-8 and TRBJ2-7; D is perhaps TRBD1 (5 bases). V gave up 2 bases and J gave up 5 bases, with 13 bases separating them. Per germline, CDR1 SGHVS and CDR2 FQNEAQ. The CDR3 length is 14 residues. For the CDR3, the DNA is TGTGCCAGCAGCTTAAATCAGGGCTGGGACGAGCAGTACGTC. Translated: CASSLNQGWDEQYV.

The table lists this clonotype with many counts. The V call is TRBV7-9, the J call TRBJ2-3; D is unresolved. Germline loops: CDR1 SEHNR, CDR2 FQNEAQ (reference sequence). The ends were cut back, 1 base at V and 4 bases at J, with 6 bases in the middle. The CDR3 consists of 13 residues. CDR3 sequence (DNA): TGTGCCAGCAGCTTAGAGTGGCCAGATACGCAGTATTTT. Protein sequence: CASSLEWPDTQYF.

This clonotype appeared many times. The chain couples TRBV2 to TRBJ2-3; 12 bases fit TRBD2. The germline V gene encodes CDR1 SNHLY and CDR2 FYNNEI. The J segment lost 4 bases and the V segment lost 10 bases, leaving 12 bases of the junction unmatched. CDR3 length: 16 residues. This CDR3 reads CAISTPTSGSSDTQYF. CDR3 coding DNA: TGTGCCATCAGCACGCCGACTAGCGGGAGTTCAGATACGCAGTATTTT. The full variable domain, completed using reference TRBV2 and TRBJ2-3, is EPEVTQTPSHQVTQMGQEVILRCVPISNHLYFYWYRQILGQKVEFLVSFYNNEISEKSEIFDDQFSVERPDGSNFTLKIRSTKLEDSAMYFCAISTPTSGSSDTQYFGPGTRLTVL.

This clonotype was seen many times. A read error may produce the germline difference seen at one junction end. This rearrangement joins TRBV6-2 or TRBV6-3 to TRBJ2-1, with D perhaps matching TRBD2 (5 bases). CDR1 is MNHEY, CDR2 SVGEGT, per germline. The CDR3 extends over 13 amino acids. In DNA form, the CDR3 reads TGTGCCAGCAGATACTTGAGGGACAATGAGCAGTTCTTC. It specifies CASRYLRDNEQFF.

This clonotype was found many times. The chain employs TRBV27 and TRBJ2-2; 10 nucleotides match TRBD2. The J segment lost 7 bases and the V segment lost 6 bases, leaving 14 bases of the junction unmatched. CDR1 is MNHEY, CDR2 SMNVEV, per germline (reference sequence). CDR3 length: 17 amino acids. In DNA form, the CDR3 reads TGTGCCAGCAGCCCAAAGGGAGCGGGAGGGATGAACGGGGAGCTGTTTTTT. It codes for CASSPKGAGGMNGELFF.

The rearrangement joins TRBV7-2 to TRBJ2-3; the match to TRBD2 covers 10 bases. Germline trimming cut 0 bases from V and 0 bases from J; bases unmatched to any gene: 3. The CDR3 covers 17 residues. The germline V gene encodes CDR1 SGHTA and CDR2 FQGNSA. As DNA, the CDR3 is TGTGCCAGCAGCTTAGCGCCGACTAGCGGGAGCACAGATACGCAGTATTTT. This sequence encodes CASSLAPTSGSTDTQYF.

The chain recombines TRBV7-2 with TRBJ2-7, with D hard to call. The V gene's germline CDR1 is SGHTA and CDR2 FQGNSA. Trimming left V 0 bases short and J 5 bases short, with 5 bases between. The CDR3 consists of 12 residues. The CDR3 coding sequence is TGTGCCAGCAGCTTAGCGAAGAACGAGCAGTACTTC. Its translation is CASSLAKNEQYF.

The sample holds many counts of this clonotype. The chain couples TRBV7-2 to TRBJ2-7; D assignment may be TRBD1 or TRBD2 (5 bases each). CDR1 is SGHTA and CDR2 is FQGNSA in the germline V gene. The CDR3 consists of 18 residues. Trimming took 5 bases from V and 6 from J, leaving 29 bases between them. CDR3 sequence: CASSASAGMGSGPAEQYF. The CDR3 DNA reads TGTGCCAGCAGCGCGTCCGCCGGCATGGGATCGGGGCCTGCCGAGCAGTACTTC.

J is TRBJ2-2 and V is TRBV7-9; D possibly matches TRBD1 or TRBD2 (5 bases each). The germline gives CDR1 SEHNR, CDR2 FQNEAQ (reference sequence). CDR3 length equals 16 residues. The CDR3 DNA follows: TGTGATAGCAGCTTAGGTGGGACCCCCCGGACCGGGGAGCTGTTTTTT. It codes for CDSSLGGTPRTGELFF.

This CDR3 reads CASSLADGYGYTF. CDR3 nucleotides: TGCGCCAGCAGCTTGGCAGACGGCTATGGCTACACCTTC. V gene TRBV5-1 combines with J gene TRBJ1-2, with no clear D. The V and J ends lost 0 bases and 4 bases respectively, with 7 bases between them. CDR1 SGHRS and CDR2 YFSETQ come from the germline V gene. CDR3 length equals 13 residues.

The chain employs TRBV6-5 and TRBJ2-7; D unresolved. V was pared by 4 bases and J by 6 bases, with 16 bases between. CDR1 is MNHEY and CDR2 is SVGAGI in the germline V gene. This CDR3 is built from 14 residues. The CDR3 DNA is TGTGCCAGCAGTTCCTCACCATCCCGCGGCGAGCAGTACTTC. Protein product: CASSSSPSRGEQYF.

This clonotype appeared a few times. The V call is TRBV7-9, the J call TRBJ2-7; D not certain. The CDR3 runs to 11 residues. CDR1 is SEHNR, CDR2 FQNEAQ, per germline (reference sequence). Trimming removed 1 base from V and 5 bases from J, with 3 bases in between. CDR3 bases: TGTGCCAGCAGCTTAGTGGACGAGCAGTACGTC. Amino acids: CASSLVDEQYV.

This clonotype was picked up many times. Here the CDR3 DNA reads TGTGCCAGCAGCCTCCGGGTAGCGGGCGACTACAATGAGCAGTTCTTC. As protein: CASSLRVAGDYNEQFF. V is TRBV3-1 and J is TRBJ2-1; 7 bases are shared with TRBD2. The ends lost 4 bases at V and 3 bases at J; junction bases unmatched: 9. Per the germline V gene, CDR1 is LGHDT and CDR2 is YNNKEL (reference sequence). This CDR3 is 16 amino acids long.

This clonotype was observed at least ten times. The V and J genes are TRBV27 and TRBJ2-1, with D perhaps assigned TRBD1 or TRBD2 (5 bases each). The CDR3 sequence is 11 residues long. Deletions cut 9 bases from V and 9 bases from J, with 12 bases between. Germline CDR1 is MNHEY and CDR2 is SMNVEV (reference sequence). This chain's CDR3 is CARSPGGEQFF. The CDR3 DNA sequence: TGTGCCAGGTCACCTGGGGGTGAGCAGTTCTTC.